These 7 T cell receptor beta chains were all obtained from the same sample, sequenced in a study of T cells after yellow fever vaccination. MiXCR, run by TCRdb on the 5' RACE reads, gives a single entry per CDR3 protein. The data hold 170,000 or so distinct CDR3 sequences, with approximately 10% observed a single time. Material: CD8+ T cells sorted from PBMCs, obtained 45 days after the yellow fever booster vaccination. Source of these receptors: a man in his late teens or twenties who received the YFV17D yellow fever vaccine.

This clonotype was seen more than once but under ten times. The chain recombines TRBV12-3 or TRBV12-4 with TRBJ2-1; 7 bases are a match to TRBD2. The CDR3 loop spans 14 amino acids. After removal of 2 bases from V and 5 bases from J, the junction contained 3 bases not matched to a gene. The CDR3 protein is CASSLSGENNEQFF. The CDR3 DNA reads as TGTGCCAGCAGTTTAAGCGGGGAAAACAATGAGCAGTTCTTC.

This clonotype showed up many times. The chain recombines TRBV20-1 with TRBJ2-5, with 7 bases aligning to TRBD2. V shed 5 bases and J 2 bases; nucleotides not matched to a gene: 5. This CDR3 spans 13 amino acids. Per germline, CDR1 DFQATT and CDR2 SNEGSKA (reference sequence). CDR3 sequence (DNA): TGCAGTGCTTGTGGGACTAATCAAGAGACCCAGTACTTC. It yields the protein CSACGTNQETQYF.

This chain joins TRBV7-9 and TRBJ2-7; tentatively, D is TRBD1 (6 bases). Germline lookup yields CDR1 SEHNR and CDR2 FQNEAQ (reference sequence). This CDR3 spans 14 amino acids. Trimming took off 1 base at V and 3 bases at J, with 10 bases between the two ends. CDR3 sequence: CASSLEAGDYEQYF. The CDR3 DNA reads as TGTGCCAGCAGCTTAGAGGCAGGGGACTACGAGCAGTACTTC.

The rearrangement uses TRBV27 and TRBJ1-2; D perhaps matches TRBD1 (5 bases). Trimming took 6 bases from V and 4 from J, leaving 12 bases between them. CDR3 size: 13 residues. Looked up from germline, CDR1 is MNHEY and CDR2 is SMNVEV (reference sequence). The CDR3 bases are TGTGCCAGCAGGGTAGGGGTCGCCTATGGCTACACCTTC. Its translation: CASRVGVAYGYTF.

The chain employs TRBV30 and TRBJ2-3; 7 nucleotides align to TRBD2. V lost 2 bases and J lost 2; bases outside the gene matches: 10. The CDR3 covers 16 residues. Germline CDR1 is GTSNPN and CDR2 is SVGIG (reference sequence). CDR3 coding DNA: TGTGCCTGGAGTCCTGTGGCGGGGGTGGTCACAGATACGCAGTATTTT. It specifies CAWSPVAGVVTDTQYF.

The rearrangement links TRBV25-1 to TRBJ1-2, with 11 bases that match TRBD1. The CDR3 runs to 15 residues. With 5 bases clipped from V and 3 bases from J, the junction kept 5 bases outside the gene matches. Germline values: CDR1 MGHDK, CDR2 SYGVNS. CDR3 amino acids: CASSPGQGAHYGYTF. The CDR3 DNA reads TGTGCCAGCAGTCCCGGACAGGGGGCACACTATGGCTACACCTTC.

In this sample, this clonotype turned up many times. The rearrangement links TRBV4-1 to TRBJ2-2; D call uncertain. This CDR3 spans 13 amino acids. Trimming removed 0 bases from V and 8 bases from J, with 7 bases in between. Germline values: CDR1 MGHRA, CDR2 YSYEKL. The CDR3 nucleotides read TGCGCCAGCAGCCAAGATTCCGGGGGGGAGCTGTTTTTT. Protein: CASSQDSGGELFF.